Listed below are T cell receptor beta chains from one sample, sequenced in a study of cytomegalovirus exposure and HLA in healthy donors. Sequencing used immunoSEQ multiplex PCR; TCRdb keeps in-frame clones, though not all of them. Recorded for this sample: 65,000 to 90,000 clones. Sequencing used PBMCs. The receptors were sampled from a man in his forties or fifties in good health and CMV-seronegative. The CDR3 runs from the conserved cysteine through the conserved F or W. The D gene is left open where the match is weak.

j_call	d_call	v_call	cdr3_aa	cdr3_nt
TRBJ1-1	-	TRBV11-3	CASSFSGTEAFF	TGTGCCAGCAGCTTTTCCGGGACAGAAGCTTTCTTT
TRBJ2-5	-	TRBV18	CASSPEPSMYQETQYF	TGTGCCAGCTCACCAGAGCCCTCGATGTACCAAGAGACCCAGTACTTC
TRBJ1-1	-	TRBV7-2	CASSDRPGDEAFF	TGTGCCAGCAGCGACAGACCGGGGGATGAAGCTTTCTTT
TRBJ1-5	TRBD1	TRBV2	CASRPGTGDRQPQHF	TGTGCCAGCAGACCTGGGACAGGCGACAGACAGCCCCAGCATTTT
TRBJ1-2	-	TRBV5-1	CASSAGGGTNYGYTF	TGCGCCAGCAGTGCCGGGGGGGGCACTAACTATGGCTACACCTTC
TRBJ2-1	TRBD1	TRBV7-3	CASSPRQGEDEQFF	TGTGCCAGCAGCCCCAGACAGGGTGAGGATGAGCAGTTCTTC
TRBJ2-5	TRBD2	TRBV7-3	CASSTIPGLQETQYF	TGTGCCAGCAGCACCATACCGGGACTACAAGAGACCCAGTACTTC
TRBJ2-5	-	TRBV2	CASQEDETQYF	TGTGCCAGCCAAGAGGATGAGACCCAGTACTTC
TRBJ1-1	TRBD1	TRBV5-1	CASSLDFSQGWTEAFF	TGCGCCAGCAGCTTGGACTTTTCACAGGGGTGGACTGAAGCTTTCTTT
TRBJ2-7	TRBD1	TRBV13	CASSWDSEPYEQYF	TGTGCCAGCAGTTGGGACAGCGAGCCTTACGAGCAGTACTTC
TRBJ2-3	TRBD2	TRBV6-1	CASSDSSGGPDTQYF	TGCGCCAGCAGTGATTCCTCGGGGGGGCCAGATACGCAGTATTTT
TRBJ1-1	-	TRBV5-5	CASSLEGEGAFF	TGTGCCAGCAGCTTAGAAGGGGAGGGAGCTTTCTTT
TRBJ1-1	-	TRBV10-2	CASRTDRNTEAFF	TGCGCCAGCAGGACAGACAGGAACACTGAAGCTTTCTTT
TRBJ1-2	TRBD1	TRBV29-1	CSVGTGTGGAFYGYTF	TGCAGCGTCGGAACCGGGACAGGGGGCGCTTTCTATGGCTACACCTTC
TRBJ1-4	-	TRBV18	CASSPPGQREKLFF	TGTGCCAGCTCACCACCGGGGCAAAGGGAAAAACTGTTTTTT
TRBJ2-2	-	TRBV15	CATSKDPRRRELFF	TGTGCCACCAGCAAGGATCCCCGGAGGCGGGAGCTGTTTTTT
TRBJ2-7	-	TRBV13	CASGLAEVHYEQYF	TGTGCCAGCGGGCTAGCAGAGGTTCATTACGAGCAGTACTTC
TRBJ2-1	TRBD2	TRBV7-7	CASSQGLADEQFF	TGTGCTAGCAGCCAAGGACTAGCGGATGAGCAGTTCTTC
TRBJ2-2	TRBD1	TRBV19	CASSIQGQVNTGELFF	TGTGCCAGTAGTATCCAGGGACAGGTGAACACCGGGGAGCTGTTTTTT
TRBJ2-2	-	TRBV30	CAWSVGSGRVTGELFF	TGTGCCTGGAGTGTAGGTAGCGGAAGGGTCACCGGGGAGCTGTTTTTT
TRBJ2-5	-	TRBV25-1	CASSEIDSEETQYF	TGTGCCAGCAGTGAAATAGACTCGGAGGAGACCCAGTACTTC